The sequence of this T cell receptor beta chain was determined in a study of cytomegalovirus exposure and HLA in healthy donors. Study-wide points: As was reported, the classifier diagnosed cytomegalovirus status with high specificity and sensitivity.

Libraries were prepared by immunoSEQ multiplex PCR; TCRdb keeps only in-frame clonotypes and omits some of them. The profile shows tens of thousands of clones, over 90% of them singletons. A note on this clone: Antigen unknown.

The clonotype comes from a woman aged 18-30 years in good health and CMV-seronegative. Sequences were obtained from PBMCs.

The CDR3 DNA follows: TGTGCCAGCAGCTTAGGAGGGGCAGGCCAAGAGACCCAGTACTTC. Its protein product is CASSLGGAGQETQYF. The chain carries TRBV13 and TRBJ2-5, with TRBD1 as a possible D gene (5 bases). In germline, CDR1 is PRHDT, CDR2 FYEKMQ (reference sequence). The CDR3 consists of 15 residues. Trimming shortened V by 0 bases and J by 1 base, and 9 bases separated the two germline ends.